What follows is one T cell receptor (beta chain) and its context. The antigen is unknown. V was trimmed by 1 base and J by 0 bases, leaving 10 bases between them. The CDR3 totals 16 residues. CDR1 and CDR2 (germline): MNHEY, SMNVEV (reference sequence). Whole-study findings and limits: Tumor Treg TCRs overlapped most with tumor naive CD4+ cells.

Semi-nested PCR with Nested Universal Primer A followed constant-region reverse priming of full-length variable regions. TCRdb re-derived calls from the 5' RACE reads in MiXCR, one entry per CDR3 protein. Among tens of thousands of distinct CDR3 sequences listed, under 30% were seen once. This chain uses TRBV27 with TRBJ2-1; D is undetermined. The source material was naive CD4+ T cells sorted from a lymph node. Subset of the sample: naive CD4+ T cells, CD4+CD45RA+CD25-. This receptor was identified in a female donor with breast cancer. The CDR3, as DNA: TGTGCCAGCAGTTTATACTACGAGAGCTCCTACAATGAGCAGTTCTTC. It yields the protein CASSLYYESSYNEQFF.